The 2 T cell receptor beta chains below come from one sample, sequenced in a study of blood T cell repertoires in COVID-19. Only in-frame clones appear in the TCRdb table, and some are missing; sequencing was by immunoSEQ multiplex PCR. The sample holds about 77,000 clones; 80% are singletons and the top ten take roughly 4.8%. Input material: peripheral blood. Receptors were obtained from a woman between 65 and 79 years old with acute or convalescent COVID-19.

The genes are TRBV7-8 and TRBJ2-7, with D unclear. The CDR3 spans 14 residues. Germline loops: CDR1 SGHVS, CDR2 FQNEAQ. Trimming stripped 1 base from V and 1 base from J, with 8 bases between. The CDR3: CASSLGAQSYEQYF. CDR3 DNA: TGTGCCAGCAGCTTAGGGGCCCAGTCCTACGAGCAGTACTTC.

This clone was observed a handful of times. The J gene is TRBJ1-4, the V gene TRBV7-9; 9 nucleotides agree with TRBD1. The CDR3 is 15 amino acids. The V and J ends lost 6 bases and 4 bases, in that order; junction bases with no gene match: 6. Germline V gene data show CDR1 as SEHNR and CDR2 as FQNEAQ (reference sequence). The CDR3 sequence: CASRFTGGGNEKLFF. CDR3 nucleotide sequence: TGTGCCAGCAGATTTACAGGGGGCGGTAATGAAAAACTGTTTTTT.